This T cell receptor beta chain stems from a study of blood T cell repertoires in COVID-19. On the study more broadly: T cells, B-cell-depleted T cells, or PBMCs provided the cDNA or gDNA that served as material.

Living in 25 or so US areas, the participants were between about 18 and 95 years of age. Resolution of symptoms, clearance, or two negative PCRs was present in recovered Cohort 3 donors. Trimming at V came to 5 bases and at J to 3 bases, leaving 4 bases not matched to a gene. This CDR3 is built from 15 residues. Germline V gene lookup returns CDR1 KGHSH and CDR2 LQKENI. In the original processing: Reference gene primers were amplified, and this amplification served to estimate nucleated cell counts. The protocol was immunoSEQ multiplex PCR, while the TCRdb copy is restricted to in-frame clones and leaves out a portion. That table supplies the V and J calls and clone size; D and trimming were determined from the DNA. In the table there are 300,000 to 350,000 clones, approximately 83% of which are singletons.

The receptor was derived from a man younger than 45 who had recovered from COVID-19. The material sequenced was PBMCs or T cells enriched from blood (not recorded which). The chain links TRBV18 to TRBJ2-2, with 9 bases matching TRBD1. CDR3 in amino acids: CASSGQGYYTGELFF. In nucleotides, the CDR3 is TGTGCCAGCTCAGGACAGGGGTATTACACCGGGGAGCTGTTTTTT.